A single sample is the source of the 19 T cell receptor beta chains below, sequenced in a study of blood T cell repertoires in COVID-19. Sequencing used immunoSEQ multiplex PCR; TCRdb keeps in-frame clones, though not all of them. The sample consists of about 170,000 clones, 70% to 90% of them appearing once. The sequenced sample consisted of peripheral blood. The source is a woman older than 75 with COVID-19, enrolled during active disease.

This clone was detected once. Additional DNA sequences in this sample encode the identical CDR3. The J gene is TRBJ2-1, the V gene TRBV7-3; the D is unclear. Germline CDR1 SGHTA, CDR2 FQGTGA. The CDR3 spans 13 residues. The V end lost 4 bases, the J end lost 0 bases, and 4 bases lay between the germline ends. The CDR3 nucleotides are TGTGCCAGCAGCTGGAGCTCCTACAATGAGCAGTTCTTC. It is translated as CASSWSSYNEQFF.

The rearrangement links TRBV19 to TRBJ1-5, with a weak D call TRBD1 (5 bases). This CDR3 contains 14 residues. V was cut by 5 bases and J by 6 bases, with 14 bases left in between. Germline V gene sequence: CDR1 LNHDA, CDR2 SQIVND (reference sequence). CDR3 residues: CASSEGPGVQPQHF. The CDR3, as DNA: TGTGCCAGTAGTGAGGGGCCGGGGGTTCAGCCCCAGCATTTT.

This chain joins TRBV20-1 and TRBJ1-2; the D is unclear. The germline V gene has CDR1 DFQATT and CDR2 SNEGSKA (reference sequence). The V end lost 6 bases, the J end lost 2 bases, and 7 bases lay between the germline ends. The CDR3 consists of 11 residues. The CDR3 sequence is CSATANYGYTF. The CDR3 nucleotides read TGCAGTGCCACAGCCAACTATGGCTACACCTTC.

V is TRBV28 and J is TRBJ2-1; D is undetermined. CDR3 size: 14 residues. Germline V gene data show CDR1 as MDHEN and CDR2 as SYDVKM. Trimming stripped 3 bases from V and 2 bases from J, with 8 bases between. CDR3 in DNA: TGTGCCAGCAGTTTTCTGGCCCCCTACAATGAGCAGTTCTTC. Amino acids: CASSFLAPYNEQFF.

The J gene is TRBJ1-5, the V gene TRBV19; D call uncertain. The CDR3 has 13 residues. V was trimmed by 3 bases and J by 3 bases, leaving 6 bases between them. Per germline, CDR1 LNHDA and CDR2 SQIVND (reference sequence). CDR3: CASSISVNQPQHF. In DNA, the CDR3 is TGTGCCAGTAGTATCTCGGTCAATCAGCCCCAGCATTTT.

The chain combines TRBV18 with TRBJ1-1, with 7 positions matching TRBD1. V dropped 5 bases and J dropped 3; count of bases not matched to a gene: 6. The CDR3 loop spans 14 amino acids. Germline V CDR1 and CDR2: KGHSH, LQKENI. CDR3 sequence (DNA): TGTGCCAGCTCAATAACAGGGGCGGACACTGAAGCTTTCTTT. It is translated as CASSITGADTEAFF. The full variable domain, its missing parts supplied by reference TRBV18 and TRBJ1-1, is NAGVMQNPRHLVRRRGQEARLRCSPMKGHSHVYWYRQLPEEGLKFMVYLQKENIIDESGMPKERFSAEFPKEGPSILRIQQVVRGDSAAYFCASSITGADTEAFFGQGTRLTVV.

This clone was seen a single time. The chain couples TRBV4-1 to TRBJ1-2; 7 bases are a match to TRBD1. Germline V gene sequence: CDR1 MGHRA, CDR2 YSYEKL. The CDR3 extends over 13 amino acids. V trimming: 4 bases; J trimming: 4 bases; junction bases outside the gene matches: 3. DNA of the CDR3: TGCGCCAGCAGCCCAGCAGGGGGCTATGGCTACACCTTC. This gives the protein CASSPAGGYGYTF.

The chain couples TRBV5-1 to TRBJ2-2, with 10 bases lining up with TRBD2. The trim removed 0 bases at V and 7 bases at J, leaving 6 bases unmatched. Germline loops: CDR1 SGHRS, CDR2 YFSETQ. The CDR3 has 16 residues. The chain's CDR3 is CASSLGLAGELGELFF. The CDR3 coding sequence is TGCGCCAGCAGCTTGGGCCTAGCGGGAGAACTCGGGGAGCTGTTTTTT.

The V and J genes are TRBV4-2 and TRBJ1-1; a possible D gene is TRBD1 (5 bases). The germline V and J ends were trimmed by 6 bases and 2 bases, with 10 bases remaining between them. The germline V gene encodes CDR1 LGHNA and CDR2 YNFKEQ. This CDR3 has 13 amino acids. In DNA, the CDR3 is TGTGCCAGCAGACCGACAGAAAACACTGAAGCTTTCTTT. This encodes CASRPTENTEAFF.

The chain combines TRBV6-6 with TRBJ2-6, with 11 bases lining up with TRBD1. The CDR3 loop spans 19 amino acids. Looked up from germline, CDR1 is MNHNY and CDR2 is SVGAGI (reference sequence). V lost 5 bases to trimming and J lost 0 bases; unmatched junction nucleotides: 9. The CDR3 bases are TGTGCCAGCAGTCGAGGGGCGGGACAGGGGGACTCTGGGGCCAACGTCCTGACTTTC. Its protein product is CASSRGAGQGDSGANVLTF.

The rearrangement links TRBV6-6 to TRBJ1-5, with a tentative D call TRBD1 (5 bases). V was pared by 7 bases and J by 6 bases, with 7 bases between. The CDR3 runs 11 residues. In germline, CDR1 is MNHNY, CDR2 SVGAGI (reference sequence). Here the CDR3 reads CASMGGQPQHF. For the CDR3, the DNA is TGTGCCAGCATGGGGGGTCAGCCCCAGCATTTT.

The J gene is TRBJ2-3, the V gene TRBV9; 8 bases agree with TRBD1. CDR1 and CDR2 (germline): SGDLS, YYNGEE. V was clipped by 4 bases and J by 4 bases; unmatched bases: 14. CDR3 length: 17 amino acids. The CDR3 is CASSLTRTGRLADTQYF. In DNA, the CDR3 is TGTGCCAGCAGCTTAACGAGGACAGGGAGGTTAGCAGATACGCAGTATTTT. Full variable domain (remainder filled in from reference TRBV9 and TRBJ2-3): DSGVTQTPKHLITATGQRVTLRCSPRSGDLSVYWYQQSLDQGLQFLIQYYNGEERAKGNILERFSAQQFPDLHSELNLSSLELGDSALYFCASSLTRTGRLADTQYFGPGTRLTVL.

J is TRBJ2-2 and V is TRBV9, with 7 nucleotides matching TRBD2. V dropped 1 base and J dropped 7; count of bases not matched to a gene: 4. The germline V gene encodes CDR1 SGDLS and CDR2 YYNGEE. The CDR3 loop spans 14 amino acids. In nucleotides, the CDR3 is TGTGCCAGCAGCGTACTCGGGGGGAGCGGGGAGCTGTTTTTT. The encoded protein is CASSVLGGSGELFF.

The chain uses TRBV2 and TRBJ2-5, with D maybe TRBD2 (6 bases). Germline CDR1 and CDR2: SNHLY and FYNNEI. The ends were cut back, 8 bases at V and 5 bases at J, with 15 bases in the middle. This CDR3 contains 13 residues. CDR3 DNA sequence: TGTGCCAGCGGCGCAACTAGCCCGGAGACCCAGTACTTC. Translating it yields CASGATSPETQYF. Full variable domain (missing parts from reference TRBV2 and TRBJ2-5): EPEVTQTPSHQVTQMGQEVILRCVPISNHLYFYWYRQILGQKVEFLVSFYNNEISEKSEIFDDQFSVERPDGSNFTLKIRSTKLEDSAMYFCASGATSPETQYFGPGTRLLVL.

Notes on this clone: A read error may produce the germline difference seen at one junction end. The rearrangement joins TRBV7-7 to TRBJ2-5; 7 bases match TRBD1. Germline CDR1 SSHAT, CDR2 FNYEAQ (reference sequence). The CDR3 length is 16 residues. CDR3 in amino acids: CASSFYGLRGRETQYF. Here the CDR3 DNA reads TGTGCTAGCAGCTTTTATGGCTTAAGGGGGCGGGAGACCCAGTACTTC. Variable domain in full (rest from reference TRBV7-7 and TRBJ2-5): GAGVSQSPRYKVTKRGQDVTLRCDPISSHATLYWYQQALGQGPEFLTYFNYEAQPDKSGLPSDRFSAERPEGSISTLTIQRTEQRDSAMYRCASSFYGLRGRETQYFGPGTRLLVL.

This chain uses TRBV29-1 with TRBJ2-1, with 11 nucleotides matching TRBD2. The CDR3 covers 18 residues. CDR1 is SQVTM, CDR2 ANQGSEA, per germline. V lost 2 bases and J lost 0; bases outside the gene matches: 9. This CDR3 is CSVETGLAEKSSYNEQFF. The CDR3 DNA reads TGCAGCGTTGAAACGGGACTAGCGGAAAAGAGCTCCTACAATGAGCAGTTCTTC.

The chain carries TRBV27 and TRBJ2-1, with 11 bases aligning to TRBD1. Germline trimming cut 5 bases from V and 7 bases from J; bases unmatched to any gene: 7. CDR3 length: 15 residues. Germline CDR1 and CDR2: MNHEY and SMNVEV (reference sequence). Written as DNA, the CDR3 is TGTGCCAGCAGTCCTGCGGGACAGGGGGGGAATGAGCAGTTCTTC. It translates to CASSPAGQGGNEQFF.

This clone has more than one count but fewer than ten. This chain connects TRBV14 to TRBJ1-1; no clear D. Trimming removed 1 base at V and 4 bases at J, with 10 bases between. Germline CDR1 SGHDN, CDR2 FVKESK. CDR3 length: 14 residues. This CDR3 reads CASSQAPGATEAFF. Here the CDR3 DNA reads TGTGCCAGCAGCCAAGCGCCGGGAGCCACTGAAGCTTTCTTT.

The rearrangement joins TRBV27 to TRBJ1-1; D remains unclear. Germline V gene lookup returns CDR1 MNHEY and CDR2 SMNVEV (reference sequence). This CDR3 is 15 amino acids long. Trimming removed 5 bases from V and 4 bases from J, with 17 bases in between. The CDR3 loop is CASSRPAVEVTEAFF. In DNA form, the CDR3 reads TGTGCCAGCAGTCGCCCCGCGGTAGAGGTCACTGAAGCTTTCTTT.